This T cell receptor (beta chain) was sequenced in a study of post-analysis software for immune sequencing data (dated by TCRdb to the mid-2010s). Context from the whole study: Disease courses on record covered relapsing-remitting, secondary progressive and progressive-relapsing multiple sclerosis, though some patients had no subtype annotation. A subset of samples was prepared in parallel using single-end sample barcoding, then pooled and co-amplified after Illumina adapter ligation. Patient repertoires were compared against roughly 10 previously published healthy control repertoires from donors aged 6 to 25 years.

TCR beta repertoires were profiled from peripheral blood of 13 young patients with multiple sclerosis to demonstrate the VDJtools post-analysis software. The multiple sclerosis patients were children and adolescents between roughly 6 and 16 years of age. Libraries were made using PCR. Reads for this sample came from an Illumina HiSeq 2500. To reduce PCR and sequencing biases, unique molecular identifiers were incorporated into the TCR beta cDNA libraries. Roughly 0.5 million cDNA molecules were obtained per 1 to 10 million input T cells, so each molecule approximated one T cell. The patient libraries were prepared and sequenced using the same protocol as the earlier healthy control dataset. Samples belonging to the same batch were prepared together, multiplexed and sequenced on a shared HiSeq lane. The published analysis was carried out like this. MIGEC handled the raw barcoded reads, throwing out single-read molecular identifier groups before consensus assembly and CDR3 extraction. VDJtools was used for post-analysis of the clonotype tables, with diversity normalized by down-sampling every dataset to the smallest sample size. In repertoire overlap clustering, CDR3 amino acid sequences, but not nucleotide sequences, were matched to correct batch-related cross-sample contamination. TCRdb reprocessed the public reads (quality trimming at Q25 with fastp, clone calling with MiXCR) and kept in-frame beta chains. Rows merge per CDR3 protein into single entries with the most common DNA and genes. The V and J calls were determined by TCRdb, not by the authors. For this sample there are 430,000 or so distinct CDR3 sequences; more than 30% appear just once. The biggest ten clones account for around 8% of the sample.

General findings and caveats noted by the study authors: Multiple sclerosis patients had significantly lower normalized Chao1 diversity than controls, a result that suggests substantial peripheral T-cell clonal expansion. When samples were clustered directly using the F measure, samples prepared in the same batch co-clustered strongly, which prompted a batch-effect correction. The control group was slightly older than the multiple sclerosis patient group. Patients showed significantly higher frequencies than controls for a handful of TRBV segments, among them TRBV5-6, TRBV5-1 and TRBV20-1.

There are a few counts of this clonotype. The specificity of this receptor is unknown. Sequence at one end of the junction differs from germline and may be a read error. Taken from cysteine to phenylalanine, the CDR3 has 19 residues. Only the CDR3 portion is preserved as DNA: 57 bases, with reading frame beginning at the first base. The clonotype was recovered from a girl aged 2 to 10 with multiple sclerosis. Material for sequencing was blood. This sequence uses TRBV12-3 or TRBV12-4 and TRBJ2-4; possibly the D gene is TRBD2, per 6 matching bases. The DNA matches TRBJ2-7 better at its end, which makes the J call doubtful. Here is the DNA: TGTGCCAACAGTTTCCGATTTGTAGCCGGGACTGGCGGGATTTACGAGCAGTACTTC. Its translation is CANSFRFVAGTGGIYEQYF.